In this sample, the clone carrying this TCR beta chain turned up a few times. No antigen is known for it. The sample belongs to a study of cytomegalovirus exposure and HLA in healthy donors. Study-wide results and limits: Earlier analysis yielded a pattern in which most TCR beta V segments were productive about 90% or about 30% of the time.

Germline V gives CDR1 LGHNA, CDR2 YNFKEQ. Trimming left V 1 base short and J 0 bases short, with 12 bases between. The CDR3 sequence is 17 residues long. The PCR employed 60 Vbeta primers together with 13 Jbeta primers. TCRdb keeps only in-frame clones here, not all; method: immunoSEQ multiplex PCR. The sample shows more than 85,000 clones, 77% of them seen only once. The V gene is TRBV4-2, the J gene TRBJ1-4, with D perhaps matching TRBD1 (6 bases). This clonotype was sampled from a female donor in good health and CMV-seronegative. Sequencing was carried out using PBMCs. CDR3 bases: TGTGCCAGCAGCCAAGTGGGCCGACAGGCAACTAATGAAAAACTGTTTTTT. The encoded protein is CASSQVGRQATNEKLFF.